This passage covers 20 T cell receptor beta chains from one sample sequenced in a study of tumor-infiltrating lymphocytes in primary liver carcinoma (dated by TCRdb to 2016 to 2017). The sample was run on an Illumina HiSeq 2500. Using a constant-region primer and ProtoScript II reverse transcriptase, TCRbeta-specific cDNA was reverse-transcribed from 450 to 650 ng total RNA. Three nested multiplex PCR rounds, following a slightly modified ARM-PCR procedure, were used to build the TCRbeta libraries. Each of the first two PCR rounds ran for approximately 10 cycles using multiplex TRBV1-TRBV30 forward primers together with a Cbeta reverse primer. Starting from the raw public reads, TCRdb applied fastp trimming at Q25, assembled clones with MiXCR and retained in-frame beta chains. For every CDR3 protein sequence, its rows merge into one entry that carries the most common genes and DNA. This sample holds over 75,000 distinct CDR3 sequences; less than 70% were observed only once. The biggest ten clones account for 25% to 35% of the sample.

Without any cell sorting, total RNA and DNA were extracted together from about 19-30 mg of bulk tissue using the AllPrep DNA/RNA mini kit. The sequenced sample was tumor-adjacent normal liver tissue. These receptors were obtained from a man in his forties with primary liver carcinoma and hepatitis B virus infection.

Remarks on this clonotype: Being one base from a much bigger clone, this may be a read error. The chain has TRBV7-8 and TRBJ2-7; D gene unclear. This CDR3 spans 13 amino acids. The V end lost 5 bases, the J end lost 9 bases, and 17 bases lay between the germline ends. The germline CDR1 and CDR2 sequences are SGHVS and FQNEAQ. Written as DNA, the CDR3 is TGTGCCAGCAGCATTAAAGGAAAGGGTGGGCAGTACTTC. Translated: CASSIKGKGGQYF.

Notes on this clonotype: Possible read error: a much larger clone is one base away. This rearrangement joins TRBV10-3 to TRBJ2-1, with D perhaps TRBD1 (6 bases). The V gene's germline CDR1 is ENHRY and CDR2 SYGVKD. This CDR3 spans 14 amino acids. The DNA for the CDR3 is TGTGGCATCAGTGAGTCGGACAGCTACAATGAGCAGTTCTTC. Translated: CGISESDSYNEQFF.

This clonotype turned up a few times. The chain couples TRBV5-1 to TRBJ2-7, with TRBD1 matching over 8 bases. Germline V gene lookup returns CDR1 SGHRS and CDR2 YFSETQ. The J segment lost 3 bases and the V segment lost 0 bases, leaving 2 bases of the junction unmatched. This CDR3 is 14 amino acids long. CDR3 sequence: CASSLAGGDYEQYF. The CDR3, as DNA: TGCGCCAGCAGCTTGGCAGGGGGCGACTACGAGCAGTACTTC.

As regards this clonotype: A read error may account for a junction end that differs from germline. The chain employs TRBV6-1 and TRBJ2-3, with 8 bases that match TRBD2. The CDR3 has 18 residues. Germline CDR1 and CDR2: MNHNS and SASEGT. The CDR3 reads CASSEPASGPCITDMQYF. As DNA, the CDR3 is TGTGCCAGCAGTGAACCAGCTAGCGGGCCGTGTATCACAGATATGCAGTATTTT.

A note on this clonotype: At one end, the junction sequence differs from germline, possibly due to a read error. The gene calls are TRBV11-2 and TRBJ2-5, with D possibly being TRBD2 (6 bases). Germline V gene sequence: CDR1 SGHAT, CDR2 FQNNGV. CDR3 size: 12 residues. CDR3 loop: CAGKGPGETQCF. DNA for the CDR3: TGTGCCGGCAAGGGACCGGGAGAGACCCAGTGCTTC.

This clonotype was detected many times. The chain joins TRBV4-1 to TRBJ1-2; 7 nucleotides line up with TRBD1. The V gene end was trimmed by 1 base and the J gene end by 8 bases; junction bases not matched to a gene: 4. Germline V lookup: CDR1 MGHRA, CDR2 YSYEKL. This CDR3 spans 13 amino acids. CDR3: CASSQVTGDGYTF. The CDR3 nucleotides are TGCGCCAGCAGCCAAGTAACAGGGGACGGCTACACCTTC.

CDR3 sequence (DNA): TGTGCCAGCTGCAAGGACAGTGGCCGCCCAAATACGCAGTATTTT. Its translation: CASCKDSGRPNTQYF. This chain joins TRBV11-2 and TRBJ2-3, with D possibly TRBD1 on 6 matching bases. Germline V gene data show CDR1 as SGHAT and CDR2 as FQNNGV. The V and J ends lost 8 bases and 7 bases respectively, with 22 bases between them. This CDR3 region has 15 residues.

On this clonotype itself: This could be a read error, since a much larger clone is one nucleotide away. The gene calls are TRBV10-2 and TRBJ2-1; D perhaps matches TRBD1 (6 bases). The germline gives CDR1 WSHSY, CDR2 SAAADI. The CDR3 extends over 12 amino acids. V shed 7 bases and J shed 8 bases, with 12 bases lying between them. The CDR3 bases are TGCGCCAGCAACCAAGAGGGGGATGAGCAGTTCTTC. Its translation is CASNQEGDEQFF.

The CDR3: CSALRGGVGYTF. The CDR3 nucleotides are TGCAGTGCCCTCCGGGGGGGGGTTGGCTACACCTTC. This rearrangement joins TRBV20-1 to TRBJ1-2; a possible D gene is TRBD1 (5 bases). Between the trimmed V and J ends, which lost 6 bases and 7 bases, there was a span of 15 bases. The CDR3 is made up of 12 amino acids. Germline CDR1 DFQATT, CDR2 SNEGSKA (reference sequence).

In the case of this clonotype: This may arise from a read error, as a much more abundant clone is one base away. The chain links TRBV12-5 to TRBJ1-4, with D perhaps TRBD1 (5 bases). CDR1 and CDR2 from the germline V gene are LGHNT and FRNRAP. CDR3 length equals 18 residues. V dropped 6 bases and J dropped 2 bases, with 22 bases sitting between them. The CDR3 sequence is CASGQPGPPRRTNEKLFF. CDR3 sequence (DNA): TGTGCTAGTGGCCAACCGGGACCCCCGAGGCGGACTAATGAAAAACTGTTTTTT.

As for this clonotype: One junction end does not reproduce the germline sequence, and a read error may be involved. This chain connects TRBV11-2 to TRBJ1-1; 7 nucleotides line up with TRBD1. Looked up from germline, CDR1 is SGHAT and CDR2 is FQNNGV. The CDR3 is made up of 16 amino acids. The CDR3 is CASSLDRVCGNSEAFF. The CDR3 bases are TGTGCCAGCAGCCTAGACAGGGTGTGCGGTAATTCTGAAGCTTTCTTT.

Notes on this clonotype: A junction boundary mismatches the germline segment, possibly from a read error. CDR3 region: CASSLAESFDMQYF. The CDR3 region has the DNA TGTGCCAGCAGCTTAGCTGAGAGCTTCGATATGCAGTATTTT. The chain links TRBV7-9 to TRBJ2-3; D unclear. Germline lookup yields CDR1 SEHNR and CDR2 FQNEAQ (reference sequence). The CDR3 is 14 amino acids. Together with reference TRBV7-9 and TRBJ2-3, the CDR3 gives the full variable domain: DTGVSQNPRHKITKRGQNVTFRCDPISEHNRLYWYRQTLGQGPEFLTYFQNEAQLEKSRLLSDRFSAERPKGSFSTLEIQRTEQGDSAMYLCASSLAESFDMQYFGPGTRLTVL.

This clonotype is medium-sized. The chain couples TRBV11-2 to TRBJ2-7; 12 bases map to TRBD2. This CDR3 is built from 13 residues. Looked up from germline, CDR1 is SGHAT and CDR2 is FQNNGV. V lost 1 base and J lost 13; bases outside the gene matches: 5. CDR3 loop: CASSLGLAGVEYF. CDR3 sequence (DNA): TGTGCCAGCAGCTTAGGACTAGCGGGGGTGGAATACTTC.

This rearrangement joins TRBV18 to TRBJ1-4; no firm D call. Trimming cost V 2 bases and J 8 bases, with 12 bases left between them. Germline V CDR1 and CDR2: KGHSH, LQKENI. The CDR3 has 14 residues. The CDR3 reads CASSPGGLGEKLFF. The CDR3 bases are TGTGCCAGCTCACCAGGAGGGTTGGGCGAAAAACTGTTTTTT.

Points on this clonotype: A read error is likely, as this CDR3 ends without the conserved phenylalanine or tryptophan. The rearrangement joins TRBV6-2 or TRBV6-3 to TRBJ2-1; D not certain. Per the germline V gene, CDR1 is MNHEY and CDR2 is SVGEGT. The CDR3 sequence is 15 residues long. V was pared by 6 bases and J by 4 bases, with 16 bases between. The CDR3 loop is CASSYAGMFYNEQFL. The DNA for the CDR3 is TGTGCCAGCAGCTACGCTGGGATGTTTTACAATGAGCAGTTCCTC.

This clonotype is deemed medium-sized. V usage is TRBV11-2 and J usage is TRBJ2-1; D perhaps matches TRBD2 (6 bases). The ends were cut back, 5 bases at V and 0 bases at J, with 11 bases in the middle. Germline CDR1 is SGHAT and CDR2 is FQNNGV. This CDR3 is built from 15 residues. CDR3 coding DNA: TGTGCCAGCAGCCCGGAGGGCAACTCCTACAATGAGCAGTTCTTC. It codes for CASSPEGNSYNEQFF.

Regarding this clonotype: This may be a read error: a much more frequent sequence differs by one nucleotide. CDR3 coding DNA: TGCGCCAGCAGCTTGCAAGGGGGAAGGGATGAGCAGTTGTTC. Translation: CASSLQGGRDEQLF. The chain combines TRBV5-1 with TRBJ2-1; TRBD1 is a possible D gene (6 bases). CDR3 length: 14 amino acids. Germline V CDR1 and CDR2: SGHRS, YFSETQ.

This clonotype is judged medium-sized. The chain uses TRBV11-2 and TRBJ1-6, with 8 nucleotides matching TRBD1. The germline V gene encodes CDR1 SGHAT and CDR2 FQNNGV. V shed 4 bases, J shed 8 bases, and the junction held 4 bases outside the gene matches. The CDR3 runs 14 residues. CDR3 in amino acids: CASSSGQGHSPLHF. In nucleotides, the CDR3 is TGTGCCAGCAGCTCTGGACAGGGACATTCACCCCTCCACTTT.

The V and J genes are TRBV6-6 and TRBJ2-7, with 7 nucleotides matching TRBD2. The germline gives CDR1 MNHNY, CDR2 SVGAGI (reference sequence). The V segment lost 5 bases and the J segment 4 bases; nucleotides outside the gene matches: 14. This CDR3 region has 16 residues. The CDR3, as DNA: TGTGCCAGCAGTGGGGGGGGAGGCTCCTCCCGATACGAGCAGTACTTC. Translation gives CASSGGGGSSRYEQYF.

This clonotype was found many times. V usage is TRBV13 and J usage is TRBJ1-4, with a tentative D call TRBD1 (6 bases). This CDR3 has 13 amino acids. V lost 0 bases, J lost 7 bases, and 6 bases lay in between. Germline V gene sequence: CDR1 PRHDT, CDR2 FYEKMQ (reference sequence). CDR3 DNA: TGTGCCAGCAGCTTAGGCAGGGGTGAAAAACTGTTTTTT. This codes for CASSLGRGEKLFF.